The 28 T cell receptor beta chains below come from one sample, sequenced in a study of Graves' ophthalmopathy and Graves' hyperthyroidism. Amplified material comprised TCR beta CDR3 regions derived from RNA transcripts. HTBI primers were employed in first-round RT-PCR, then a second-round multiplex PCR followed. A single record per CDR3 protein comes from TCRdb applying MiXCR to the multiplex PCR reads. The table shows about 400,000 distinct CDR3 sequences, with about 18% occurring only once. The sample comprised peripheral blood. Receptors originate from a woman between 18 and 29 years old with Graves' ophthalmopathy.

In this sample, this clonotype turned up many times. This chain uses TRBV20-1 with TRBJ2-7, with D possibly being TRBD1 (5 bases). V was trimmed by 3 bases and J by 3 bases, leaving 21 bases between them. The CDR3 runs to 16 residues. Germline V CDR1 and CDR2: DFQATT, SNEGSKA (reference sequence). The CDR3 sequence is CSARERHPRGFYEQYF. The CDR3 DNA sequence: TGCAGTGCTAGGGAAAGACACCCTAGGGGATTCTACGAGCAGTACTTC.

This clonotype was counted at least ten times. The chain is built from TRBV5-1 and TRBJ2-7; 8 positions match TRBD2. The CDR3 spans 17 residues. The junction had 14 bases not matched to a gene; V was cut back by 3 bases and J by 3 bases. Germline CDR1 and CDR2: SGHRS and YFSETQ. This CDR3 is CASSYTPDAGGLYEQYF. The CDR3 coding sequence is TGCGCCAGCAGCTACACACCAGACGCGGGAGGACTCTACGAGCAGTACTTC.

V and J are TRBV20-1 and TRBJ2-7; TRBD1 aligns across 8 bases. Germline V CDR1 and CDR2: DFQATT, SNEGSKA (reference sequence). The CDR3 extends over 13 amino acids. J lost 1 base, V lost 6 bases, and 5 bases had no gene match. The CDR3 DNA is TGCAGTGCACCGGACAGGGCGTCCTACGAGCAGTACTTC. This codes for CSAPDRASYEQYF.

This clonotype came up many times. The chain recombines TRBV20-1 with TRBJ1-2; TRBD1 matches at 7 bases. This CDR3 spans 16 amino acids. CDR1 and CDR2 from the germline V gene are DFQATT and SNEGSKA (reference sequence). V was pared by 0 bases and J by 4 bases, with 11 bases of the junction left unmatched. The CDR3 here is CSARDRNRGKGYGYTF. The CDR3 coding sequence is TGCAGTGCTAGAGATCGGAACAGGGGAAAAGGCTATGGCTACACCTTC.

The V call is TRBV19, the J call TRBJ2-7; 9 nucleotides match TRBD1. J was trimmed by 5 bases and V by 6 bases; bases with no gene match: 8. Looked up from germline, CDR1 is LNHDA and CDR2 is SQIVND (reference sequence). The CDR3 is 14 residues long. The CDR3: CASSLGQGNHEQYF. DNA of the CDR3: TGTGCCAGTAGCCTGGGACAGGGAAACCACGAGCAGTACTTC.

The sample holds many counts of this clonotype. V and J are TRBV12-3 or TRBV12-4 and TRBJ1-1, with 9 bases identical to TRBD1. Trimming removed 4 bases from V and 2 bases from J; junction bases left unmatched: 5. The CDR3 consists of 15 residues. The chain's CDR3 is CASSSWTGENTEAFF. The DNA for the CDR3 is TGTGCCAGCAGTTCCTGGACAGGGGAAAACACTGAAGCTTTCTTT.

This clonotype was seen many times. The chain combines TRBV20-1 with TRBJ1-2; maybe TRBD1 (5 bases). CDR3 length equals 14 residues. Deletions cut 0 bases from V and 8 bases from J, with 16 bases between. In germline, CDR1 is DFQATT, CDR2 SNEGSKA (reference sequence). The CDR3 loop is CSARESGRVAGYTF. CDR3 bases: TGCAGTGCTAGAGAGTCCGGCAGGGTAGCGGGCTACACCTTC.

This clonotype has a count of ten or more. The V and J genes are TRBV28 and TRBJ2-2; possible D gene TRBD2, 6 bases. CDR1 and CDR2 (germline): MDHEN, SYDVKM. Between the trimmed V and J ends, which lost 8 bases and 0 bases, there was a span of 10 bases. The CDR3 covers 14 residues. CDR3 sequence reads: CASSLAPNTGELFF. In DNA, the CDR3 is TGTGCCAGCTCACTAGCCCCGAACACCGGGGAGCTGTTTTTT.

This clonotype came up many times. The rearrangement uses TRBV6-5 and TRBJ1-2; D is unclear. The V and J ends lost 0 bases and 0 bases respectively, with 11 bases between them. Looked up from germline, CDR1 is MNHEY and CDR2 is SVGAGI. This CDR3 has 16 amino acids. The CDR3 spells CASSYSLDPTNYGYTF. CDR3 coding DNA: TGTGCCAGCAGTTACTCGTTAGATCCCACTAACTATGGCTACACCTTC.

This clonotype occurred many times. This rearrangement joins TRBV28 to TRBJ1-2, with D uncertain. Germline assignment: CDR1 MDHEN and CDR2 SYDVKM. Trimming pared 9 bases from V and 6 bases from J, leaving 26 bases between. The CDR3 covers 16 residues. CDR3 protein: CASCYSHQMGMDGYTF. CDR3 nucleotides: TGTGCCAGTTGTTACAGCCACCAGATGGGTATGGATGGCTACACCTTC.

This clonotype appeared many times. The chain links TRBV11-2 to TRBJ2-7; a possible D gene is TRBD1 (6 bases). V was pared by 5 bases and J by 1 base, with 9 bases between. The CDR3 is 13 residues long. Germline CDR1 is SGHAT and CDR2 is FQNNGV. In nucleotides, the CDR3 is TGTGCCAGCAGCGTAACAGGGTCCTACGAGCAGTACTTC. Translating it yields CASSVTGSYEQYF.

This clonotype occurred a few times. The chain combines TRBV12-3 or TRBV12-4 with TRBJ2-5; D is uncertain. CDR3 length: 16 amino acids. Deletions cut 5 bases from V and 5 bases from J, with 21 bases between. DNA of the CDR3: TGTGCCAGCAGTGCTCCATCGACGCTGGAAAGGGAGACCCAGTACTTC. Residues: CASSAPSTLERETQYF.

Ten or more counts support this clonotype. CDR3 nucleotides: TGCGCCAGCAGCTCGACAGGCTATGACGACTACACCTTC. Residues: CASSSTGYDDYTF. The chain combines TRBV5-1 with TRBJ1-2, with D possibly TRBD1 on 6 matching bases. Trimming cost V 3 bases and J 10 bases, with 16 bases left between them. Per the germline V gene, CDR1 is SGHRS and CDR2 is YFSETQ. The CDR3 has 13 amino acids.

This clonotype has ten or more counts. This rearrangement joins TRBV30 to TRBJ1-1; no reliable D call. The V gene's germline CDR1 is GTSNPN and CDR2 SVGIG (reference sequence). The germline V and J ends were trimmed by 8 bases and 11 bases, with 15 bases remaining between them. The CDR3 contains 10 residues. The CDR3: CAHYGEEAFF. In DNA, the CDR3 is TGTGCCCACTATGGGGAGGAGGCTTTCTTT. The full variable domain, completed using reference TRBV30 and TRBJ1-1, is SQTIHQWPATLVQPVGSPLSLECTVEGTSNPNLYWYRQAAGRGLQLLFYSVGIGQISSEVPQNLSASRPQDRQFILSSKKLLLSDSGFYLCAHYGEEAFFGQGTRLTVV.

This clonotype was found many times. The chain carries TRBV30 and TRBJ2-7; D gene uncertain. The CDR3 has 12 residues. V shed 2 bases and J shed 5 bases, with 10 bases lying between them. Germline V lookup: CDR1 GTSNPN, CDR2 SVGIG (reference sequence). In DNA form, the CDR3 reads TGTGCCTGGAGTCCAAGGCCTAACGAGCAGTACTTC. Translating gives CAWSPRPNEQYF.

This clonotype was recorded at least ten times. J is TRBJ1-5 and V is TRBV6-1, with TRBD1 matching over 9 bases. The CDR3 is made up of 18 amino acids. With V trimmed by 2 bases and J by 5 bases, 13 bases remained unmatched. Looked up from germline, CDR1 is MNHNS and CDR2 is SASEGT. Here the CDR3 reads CASSETVLPGQGHQPQHF. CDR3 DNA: TGTGCCAGCAGTGAAACCGTTCTACCGGGACAGGGTCATCAGCCCCAGCATTTT.

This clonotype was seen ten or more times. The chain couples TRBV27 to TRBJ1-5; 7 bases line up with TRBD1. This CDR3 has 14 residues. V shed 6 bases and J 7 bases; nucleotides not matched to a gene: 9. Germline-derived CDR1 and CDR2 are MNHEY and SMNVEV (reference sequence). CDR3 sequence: CASRSDRVGQPQHF. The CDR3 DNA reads TGTGCCAGCAGGTCAGACAGGGTCGGACAGCCCCAGCATTTT.

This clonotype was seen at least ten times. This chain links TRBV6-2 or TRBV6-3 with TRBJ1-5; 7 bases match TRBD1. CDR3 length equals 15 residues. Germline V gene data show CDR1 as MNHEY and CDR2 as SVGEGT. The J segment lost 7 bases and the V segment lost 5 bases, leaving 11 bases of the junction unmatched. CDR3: CASSRLGDSIQPQHF. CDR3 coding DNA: TGTGCCAGCAGTCGATTAGGGGACAGTATACAGCCCCAGCATTTT.

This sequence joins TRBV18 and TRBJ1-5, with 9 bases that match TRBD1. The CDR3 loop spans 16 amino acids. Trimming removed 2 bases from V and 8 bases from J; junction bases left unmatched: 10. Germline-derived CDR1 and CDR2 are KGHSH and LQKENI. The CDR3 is CASSPWPTGGSEPQHF. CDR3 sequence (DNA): TGTGCCAGCTCACCATGGCCGACAGGGGGGAGTGAGCCCCAGCATTTT.

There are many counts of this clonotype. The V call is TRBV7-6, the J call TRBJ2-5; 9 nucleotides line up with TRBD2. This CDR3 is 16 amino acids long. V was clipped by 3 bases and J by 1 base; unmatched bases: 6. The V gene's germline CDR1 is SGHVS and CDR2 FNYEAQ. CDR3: CASSFLRGGAQETQYF. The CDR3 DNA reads TGTGCCAGCAGCTTTCTCCGCGGGGGGGCCCAAGAGACCCAGTACTTC.

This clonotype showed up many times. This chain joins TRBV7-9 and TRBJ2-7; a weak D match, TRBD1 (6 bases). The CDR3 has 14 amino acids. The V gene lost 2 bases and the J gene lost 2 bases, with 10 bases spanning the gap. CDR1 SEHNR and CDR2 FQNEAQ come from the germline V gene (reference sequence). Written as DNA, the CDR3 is TGTGCCAGCAGCTTATTACAGGGCCCCTACGAGCAGTACTTC. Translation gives CASSLLQGPYEQYF.

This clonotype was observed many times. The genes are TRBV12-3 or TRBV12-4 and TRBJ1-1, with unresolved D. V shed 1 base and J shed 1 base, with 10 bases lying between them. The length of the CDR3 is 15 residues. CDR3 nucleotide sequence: TGTGCCAGCAGTTTAGGGGAAGGGAAGAACACTGAAGCTTTCTTT. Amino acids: CASSLGEGKNTEAFF.

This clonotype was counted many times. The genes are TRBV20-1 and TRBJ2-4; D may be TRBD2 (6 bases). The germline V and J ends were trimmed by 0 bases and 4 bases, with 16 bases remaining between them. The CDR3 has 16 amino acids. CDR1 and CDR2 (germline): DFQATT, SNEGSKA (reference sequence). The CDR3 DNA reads TGCAGTGCTAGAGATCGAAGCGGGCTAGGTAAAAACATTCAGTACTTC. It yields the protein CSARDRSGLGKNIQYF.

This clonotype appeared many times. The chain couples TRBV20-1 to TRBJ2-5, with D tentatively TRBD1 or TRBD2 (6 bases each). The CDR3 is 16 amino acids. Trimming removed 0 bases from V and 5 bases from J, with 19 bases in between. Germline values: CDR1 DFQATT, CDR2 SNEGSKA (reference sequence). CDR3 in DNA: TGCAGTGCTAGAGACCCCCGGGGGCAAGGGGGGGAGACCCAGTACTTC. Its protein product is CSARDPRGQGGETQYF.

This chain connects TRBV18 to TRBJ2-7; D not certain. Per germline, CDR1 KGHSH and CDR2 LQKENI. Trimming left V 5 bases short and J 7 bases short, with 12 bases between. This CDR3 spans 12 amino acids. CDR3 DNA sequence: TGTGCCAGCTCATCAACGGCGACGGAGCAGTACTTC. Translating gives CASSSTATEQYF.

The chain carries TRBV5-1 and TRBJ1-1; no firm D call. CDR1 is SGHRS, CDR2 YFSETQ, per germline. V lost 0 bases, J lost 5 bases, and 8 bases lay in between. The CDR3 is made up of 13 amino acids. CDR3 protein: CASSLGRWTEAFF. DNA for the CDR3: TGCGCCAGCAGCTTGGGGAGGTGGACTGAAGCTTTCTTT.

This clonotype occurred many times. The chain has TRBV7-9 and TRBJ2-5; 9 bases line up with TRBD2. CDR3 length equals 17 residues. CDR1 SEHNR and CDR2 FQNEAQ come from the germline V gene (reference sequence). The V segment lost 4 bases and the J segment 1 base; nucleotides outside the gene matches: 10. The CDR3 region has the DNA TGTGCCAGCAGCTCCCCCGCTAGCGGGGTACTCCAAGAGACCCAGTACTTC. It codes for CASSSPASGVLQETQYF.

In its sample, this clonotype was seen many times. CDR3 sequence reads: CASSPQGQSNYGYTF. The DNA of the CDR3 is TGTGCCAGCAGCCCACAAGGACAGTCTAACTATGGCTACACCTTC. V gene TRBV7-3 combines with J gene TRBJ1-2; D may be TRBD1 (6 bases). V lost 5 bases and J lost 0, with 13 bases in between. This CDR3 is built from 15 residues. The germline CDR1 and CDR2 sequences are SGHTA and FQGTGA.